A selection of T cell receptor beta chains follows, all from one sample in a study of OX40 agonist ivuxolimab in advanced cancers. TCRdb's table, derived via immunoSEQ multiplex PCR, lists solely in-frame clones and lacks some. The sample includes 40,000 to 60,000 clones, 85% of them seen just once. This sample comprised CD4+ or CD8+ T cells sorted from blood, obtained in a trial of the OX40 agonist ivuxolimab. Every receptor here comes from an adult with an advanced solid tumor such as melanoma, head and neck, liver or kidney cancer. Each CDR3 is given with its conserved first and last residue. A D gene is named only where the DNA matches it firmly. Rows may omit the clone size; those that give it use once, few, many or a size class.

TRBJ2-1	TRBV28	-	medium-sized	CASSFGQSAYNEQFF	TGTGCCAGCAGTTTCGGCCAGTCCGCCTACAATGAGCAGTTCTTC
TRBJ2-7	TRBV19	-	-	CASSITPATYEQYF	TGTGCCAGTAGTATTACTCCGGCTACCTACGAGCAGTACTTC
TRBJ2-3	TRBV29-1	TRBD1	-	CSVEDFPGQGLTDTQYF	TGCAGCGTTGAAGATTTTCCCGGACAGGGCCTCACAGATACGCAGTATTTT
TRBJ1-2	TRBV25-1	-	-	CASSELANYGYTF	TGTGCCAGCAGTGAATTAGCTAACTATGGCTACACCTTC
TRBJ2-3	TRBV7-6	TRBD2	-	CASSVLAGPSTDTQYF	TGTGCCAGCAGCGTCTTAGCGGGACCGAGCACAGATACGCAGTATTTT
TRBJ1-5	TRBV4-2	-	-	CASSQGVALWPQHF	TGTGCCAGCAGCCAAGGGGTAGCTCTCTGGCCCCAGCATTTT
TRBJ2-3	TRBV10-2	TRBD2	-	CASSESLGLAPDTQYF	TGCGCCAGCAGTGAGTCCTTAGGACTAGCTCCAGATACGCAGTATTTT
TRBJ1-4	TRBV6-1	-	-	CAARAGEKLFF	TGTGCCGCCAGAGCGGGGGAAAAACTGTTTTTT
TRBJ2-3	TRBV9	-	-	CASSVGVLSTDTQYF	TGTGCCAGCAGCGTCGGAGTCCTTAGCACAGATACGCAGTATTTT
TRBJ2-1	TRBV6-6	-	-	CASSLKTGSSYNEQFF	TGTGCCAGCAGTTTAAAAACAGGCAGCTCCTACAATGAGCAGTTCTTC